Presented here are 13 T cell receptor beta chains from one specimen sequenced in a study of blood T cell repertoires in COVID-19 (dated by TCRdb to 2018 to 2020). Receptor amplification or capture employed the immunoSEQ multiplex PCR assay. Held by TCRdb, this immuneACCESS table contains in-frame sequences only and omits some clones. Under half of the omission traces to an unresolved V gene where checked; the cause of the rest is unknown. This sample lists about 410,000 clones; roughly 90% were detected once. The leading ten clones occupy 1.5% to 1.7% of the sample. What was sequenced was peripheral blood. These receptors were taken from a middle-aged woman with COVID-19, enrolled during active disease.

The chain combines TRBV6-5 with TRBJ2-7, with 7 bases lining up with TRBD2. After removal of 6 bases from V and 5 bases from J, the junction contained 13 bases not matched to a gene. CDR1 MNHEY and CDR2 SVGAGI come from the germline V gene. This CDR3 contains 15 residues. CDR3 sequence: CASSPRGRGSNEQYF. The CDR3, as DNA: TGTGCCAGCAGCCCCCGGGGGAGGGGTAGTAACGAGCAGTACTTC.

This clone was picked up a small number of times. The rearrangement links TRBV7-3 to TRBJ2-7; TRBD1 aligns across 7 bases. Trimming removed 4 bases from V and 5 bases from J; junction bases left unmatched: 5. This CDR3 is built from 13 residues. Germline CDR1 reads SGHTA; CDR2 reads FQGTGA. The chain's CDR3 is CASSSRQGHEQYF. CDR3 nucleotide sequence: TGTGCCAGCAGCTCCCGACAGGGCCACGAGCAGTACTTC.

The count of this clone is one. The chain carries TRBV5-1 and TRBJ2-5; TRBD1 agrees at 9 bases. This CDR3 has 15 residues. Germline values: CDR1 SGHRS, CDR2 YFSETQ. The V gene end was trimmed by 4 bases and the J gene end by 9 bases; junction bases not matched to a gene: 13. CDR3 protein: CASSPGTGPFSAQYF. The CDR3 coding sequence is TGCGCCAGCAGCCCCGGGACAGGGCCATTCTCGGCCCAGTACTTC.

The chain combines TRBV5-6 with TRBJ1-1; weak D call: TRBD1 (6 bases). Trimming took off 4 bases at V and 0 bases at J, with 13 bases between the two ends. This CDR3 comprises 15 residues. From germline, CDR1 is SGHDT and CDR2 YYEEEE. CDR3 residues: CASSPGHLMNTEAFF. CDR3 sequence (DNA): TGTGCCAGCAGCCCGGGACACTTAATGAACACTGAAGCTTTCTTT.

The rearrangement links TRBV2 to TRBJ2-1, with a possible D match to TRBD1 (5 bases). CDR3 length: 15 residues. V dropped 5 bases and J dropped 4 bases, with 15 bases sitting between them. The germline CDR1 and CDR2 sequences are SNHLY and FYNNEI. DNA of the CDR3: TGTGCCAGCAGTTCGTCCAGGGCCCCTTACAATGAGCAGTTCTTC. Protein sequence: CASSSSRAPYNEQFF.

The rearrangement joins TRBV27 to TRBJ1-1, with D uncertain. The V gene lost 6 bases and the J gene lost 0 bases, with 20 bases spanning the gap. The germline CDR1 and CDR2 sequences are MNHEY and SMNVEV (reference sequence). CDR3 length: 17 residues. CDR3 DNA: TGTGCCAGCAGAACCAAGCCCATCGGTAGTGTGAACACTGAAGCTTTCTTT. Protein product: CASRTKPIGSVNTEAFF.

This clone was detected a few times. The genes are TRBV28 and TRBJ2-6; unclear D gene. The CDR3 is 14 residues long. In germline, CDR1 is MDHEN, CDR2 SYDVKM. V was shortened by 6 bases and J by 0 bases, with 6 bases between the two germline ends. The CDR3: CASRTPSGANVLTF. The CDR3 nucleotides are TGTGCCAGCAGAACACCCTCTGGGGCCAACGTCCTGACTTTC.

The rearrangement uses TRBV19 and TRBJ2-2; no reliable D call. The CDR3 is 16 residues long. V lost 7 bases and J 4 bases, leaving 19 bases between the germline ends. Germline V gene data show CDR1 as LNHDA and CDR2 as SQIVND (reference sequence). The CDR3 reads CASTKVAGLGTGELFF. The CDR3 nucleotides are TGTGCCAGTACCAAGGTGGCAGGTCTTGGCACCGGGGAGCTGTTTTTT.

CDR3 region: CASSFGLAGGLHYEQYF. For the CDR3, the DNA is TGCGCCAGCAGCTTCGGACTAGCGGGAGGGTTACACTACGAGCAGTACTTC. The J gene is TRBJ2-7, the V gene TRBV5-1; 15 bases are a match to TRBD2. Germline V gene sequence: CDR1 SGHRS, CDR2 YFSETQ. The CDR3 runs 17 residues. V lost 2 bases and J lost 3; bases outside the gene matches: 6.

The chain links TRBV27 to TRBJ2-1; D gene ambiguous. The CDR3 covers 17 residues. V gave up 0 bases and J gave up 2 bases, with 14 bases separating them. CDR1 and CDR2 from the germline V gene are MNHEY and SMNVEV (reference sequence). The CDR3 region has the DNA TGTGCCAGCAGTTTATCGGGCCAGCCCAGAACCTACAATGAGCAGTTCTTC. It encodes CASSLSGQPRTYNEQFF.

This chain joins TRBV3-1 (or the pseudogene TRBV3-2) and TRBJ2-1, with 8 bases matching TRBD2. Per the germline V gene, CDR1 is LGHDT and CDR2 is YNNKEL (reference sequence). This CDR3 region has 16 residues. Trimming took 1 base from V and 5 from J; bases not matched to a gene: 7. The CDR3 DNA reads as TGTGCCAGCAGCCAAGTGTTGACGGGAGGGAACAATGAGCAGTTCTTC. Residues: CASSQVLTGGNNEQFF.

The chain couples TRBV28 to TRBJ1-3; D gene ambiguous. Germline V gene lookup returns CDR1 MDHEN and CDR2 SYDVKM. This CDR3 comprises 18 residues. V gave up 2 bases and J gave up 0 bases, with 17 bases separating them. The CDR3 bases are TGTGCCAGCAGTTTAGTCCTCCTCGACACCAGCTCTGGAAACACCATATATTTT. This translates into CASSLVLLDTSSGNTIYF.

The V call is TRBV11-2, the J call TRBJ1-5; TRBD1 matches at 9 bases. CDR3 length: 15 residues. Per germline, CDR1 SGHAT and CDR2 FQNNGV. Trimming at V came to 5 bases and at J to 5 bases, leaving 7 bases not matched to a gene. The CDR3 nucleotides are TGTGCCAGCAGCACCGGGACAGGGAGTCATCAGCCCCAGCATTTT. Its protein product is CASSTGTGSHQPQHF.